The T cell receptor beta chain under discussion was sequenced for a study of blood T cell repertoires in COVID-19. Whole-study context: Researchers got acute and convalescent COVID-19 samples from the United States, Italy and Spain. Sample material is recorded as cDNA or gDNA derived from T cells, B-cell-depleted T cells, or PBMCs.

The V and J ends lost 0 bases and 5 bases respectively, with 8 bases between them. CDR1 SGHKS and CDR2 YYEKEE come from the germline V gene (reference sequence). The CDR3 is 13 amino acids. One Seattle source followed patients from active infection through their disease course. Methods used by the authors: Amplified reference gene primers provided the basis for estimating nucleated cell counts. Repertoires were generated with immunoSEQ multiplex PCR, while TCRdb's copy carries only in-frame clones and drops some. V, J and clone size are those of that table, while D and trimming were read from the DNA. The table shows 200,000 to 250,000 clones, with more than 85% occurring only once.

The chain recombines TRBV5-5 with TRBJ1-1; perhaps TRBD1 as D (5 bases). Sequences were obtained from peripheral blood. The clonotype originates from a woman aged 50 to 65 with COVID-19, enrolled during active disease. CDR3 nucleotides: TGTGCCAGCAGCTTGGGGGGCCGGACTGAAGCTTTCTTT. Its translation is CASSLGGRTEAFF.